A selection of T cell receptor beta chains follows, all from one sample in a study of T cell repertoires in cytomegalovirus infection. MiXCR, run by TCRdb on the reads, gives a single entry per CDR3 protein. The sample has about 130,000 distinct CDR3 sequences; 7% to 10% are singletons. The sample taken for sequencing was PBMCs. The receptors stem from a human donor in good health (CMV status not recorded). Some clones in this sample may be carry-over from other donors' samples. CDR3s include the opening cysteine and the closing phenylalanine or tryptophan. The D gene is left open where the match is weak. A clone size is listed for some rows: how often the clone was seen (once, few, many), or a class if it is expanded.

V gene,clone size,D gene,J gene,CDR3 DNA,CDR3 protein
TRBV2,many,.,TRBJ2-3,TGTGCCAGCAGTGAAGCGCTTCTGGGCGATACGCAGTATTTT,CASSEALLGDTQYF
TRBV12-3/TRBV12-4,many,TRBD1,TRBJ2-5,TGTGCCAGCAGTCGCTTTGTGGGGGGACAGGGTCGAGAGACCCAGTACTTC,CASSRFVGGQGRETQYF
TRBV19,many,TRBD1,TRBJ2-1,TGTGCCAGTCTACGACAGGGTCCCTACAATGAGCAGTTCTTC,CASLRQGPYNEQFF
TRBV12-3/TRBV12-4,many,TRBD1,TRBJ2-1,TGTGCCAGCAGTTCTCCGAACAGGGGAAACAATGAGCAGTTCTTC,CASSSPNRGNNEQFF
TRBV7-9,many,TRBD1,TRBJ2-5,TGTGCCAGCAGCTTAGCCGGGACAGGACTCCAAGAGACCCAGTACTTC,CASSLAGTGLQETQYF
TRBV7-6,many,.,TRBJ2-3,TGTGCCAGCAGCGAAGCATTCACAGATACGCAGTATTTT,CASSEAFTDTQYF
TRBV7-9,.,TRBD2,TRBJ2-7,TGTGCCAGCAGCTTATCCCTTGGCGGGGGAGATTACGAGCAGTACTTC,CASSLSLGGGDYEQYF
TRBV2,many,.,TRBJ1-1,TGTGCCAGCCTTTTGGGTGCGAGCACTGAAGCTTTCTTT,CASLLGASTEAFF
TRBV7-9,many,.,TRBJ1-5,TGTGCCAGCAGCCCAGAGAGAATCGATCAGCCCCAGCATTTT,CASSPERIDQPQHF
TRBV19,.,.,TRBJ2-7,TGTGCCAGTAGTATCCGGGACTCCTACGAGCAGTACTTC,CASSIRDSYEQYF
TRBV5-4,few,.,TRBJ2-5,TGTGCCAGCAGCGCACAGGGTCGGGAGACCCAGTACTTC,CASSAQGRETQYF
TRBV6-5,many,TRBD1,TRBJ1-4,TGTGCCAGCAGTTCGGGACAGGCAACTAATGAAAAACTGTTTTTT,CASSSGQATNEKLFF
TRBV10-3,few,TRBD1,TRBJ2-5,TGTGCCATCAGCCTCGGGACAGCACAAGAGACCCAGTACTTC,CAISLGTAQETQYF
TRBV12-3/TRBV12-4,few,TRBD1,TRBJ1-2,TGTGCCAGCAGTTCCCGACAGGGTGGCTACACCTTC,CASSSRQGGYTF
TRBV6-2/TRBV6-3,few,TRBD2,TRBJ2-2,TGTGCCAGCAGTTACTCGAGTTGGGGGGGTCGAAGCACCGGGGAGCTGTTTTTT,CASSYSSWGGRSTGELFF
TRBV27,.,.,TRBJ2-3,TGTGCCAGCAGTCTGATCTTGGGGACGTCGGCCGCAGATACGCAGTATTTT,CASSLILGTSAADTQYF
TRBV7-2,many,.,TRBJ2-5,TGTGCCAGCAGCTCCCAATCCGGCCTGGGGGGCAAGACCCAGTACTTC,CASSSQSGLGGKTQYF
TRBV12-3/TRBV12-4,many,TRBD1,TRBJ1-2,TGTGCCAGCAGTTTGACAGGGTCCTATGGCTACACCTTC,CASSLTGSYGYTF
TRBV5-1,many,.,TRBJ1-2,TGCGCCAGCAGCAAGGCGCCCGGGGAGGACTATGGCTACACCTTC,CASSKAPGEDYGYTF
TRBV25-1,.,.,TRBJ1-3,TGTGCCAGCAGTGGGTTCAGCTCTGGAAACACCATATATTTT,CASSGFSSGNTIYF
TRBV7-2,many,.,TRBJ1-6,TGTGCCAGCAGGGGGATGATCAGCAATTCACCCCTCCACTTT,CASRGMISNSPLHF
TRBV7-9,many,.,TRBJ2-2,TGTGCCAGCACCCAGGCTACGAACACCGGGGAGCTGTTTTTT,CASTQATNTGELFF
TRBV7-2,many,TRBD2,TRBJ2-3,TGTGCCAGCAGCTTACTTTCTAGCGGGGGGCGCACAGATACGCAGTATTTT,CASSLLSSGGRTDTQYF
TRBV18,few,TRBD1,TRBJ2-1,TGTGCCAGCTCACCATTCGTGACAGGGGTAAACAATGAGCAGTTCTTC,CASSPFVTGVNNEQFF
TRBV20-1,many,.,TRBJ2-5,TGCAGTGCTCCGCGGCCATACCAAGAGACCCAGTACTTC,CSAPRPYQETQYF
TRBV20-1,.,TRBD1,TRBJ2-1,TGCAGTGCTAGAGATCTAAAGGGGGCCAATGAGCAGTTCTTC,CSARDLKGANEQFF
TRBV5-1,.,.,TRBJ1-5,TGCGCCAGCAGCTTGGACTGGGACAGCAATCAGCCCCAGCATTTT,CASSLDWDSNQPQHF
TRBV2,many,TRBD2,TRBJ2-7,TGTGCCAGCAGTGAATTCAGGACTAGCGGGGGGGCCGGGTACGAGCAGTACTTC,CASSEFRTSGGAGYEQYF
TRBV15,few,.,TRBJ2-7,TGTGCCACCAGCAGAGATCGCGGGGTTCAATACGAGCAGTACTTC,CATSRDRGVQYEQYF
TRBV7-2,many,.,TRBJ1-3,TGTGCCAGCAGCTGGAAAGACAGGCGCTCTGGAAACACCATATATTTT,CASSWKDRRSGNTIYF
TRBV7-9,.,.,TRBJ1-4,TGTGCCAGCAGCTCGACCGGGGAAAAACTGTTTTTT,CASSSTGEKLFF
TRBV12-3/TRBV12-4,many,.,TRBJ1-6,TGTGCCAGCAGACCATCGGACCTCGATAATTCACCCCTCCACTTT,CASRPSDLDNSPLHF
TRBV20-1,many,.,TRBJ1-4,TGCAGTGCTAGAGAGGGGGCTCGTGAAAAACTGTTTTTT,CSAREGAREKLFF
TRBV7-9,many,TRBD1,TRBJ1-3,TGTGCCAGCAGCTCCGCAGGGGGAGCTGGAAACACCATATATTTT,CASSSAGGAGNTIYF
TRBV7-2,many,TRBD1,TRBJ1-1,TGTGCCAGCAGCCGAGGGCCGGGACAGGGTTTCGGGGAAGCTTTCTTT,CASSRGPGQGFGEAFF
TRBV7-9,few,.,TRBJ2-5,TGTGCCAGCAGCCCTCAGTCGCAAGAGACCCAGTACTTC,CASSPQSQETQYF
TRBV28,many,.,TRBJ2-7,TGTGCCAGCACCGCCTGGGGATTTGACTACGAGCAGTACTTC,CASTAWGFDYEQYF
TRBV29-1,few,TRBD1,TRBJ2-5,TGCAGCGTTTCCCCCGGGACAGGGTACCAAGAGACCCAGTACTTC,CSVSPGTGYQETQYF
TRBV11-2,many,TRBD1,TRBJ2-3,TGTGCCAGCAGCTCAGGAACACAGGGGTCCGCAGATACGCAGTATTTT,CASSSGTQGSADTQYF
TRBV19,many,TRBD1,TRBJ1-5,TGTGCCAGTAGCCCCGGACAGGGATGGAAGCCCCAGCATTTT,CASSPGQGWKPQHF
TRBV20-1,.,.,TRBJ2-2,TGCAGTGCTAGAGAGGGGGGAAACACCGGGGAGCTGTTTTTT,CSAREGGNTGELFF